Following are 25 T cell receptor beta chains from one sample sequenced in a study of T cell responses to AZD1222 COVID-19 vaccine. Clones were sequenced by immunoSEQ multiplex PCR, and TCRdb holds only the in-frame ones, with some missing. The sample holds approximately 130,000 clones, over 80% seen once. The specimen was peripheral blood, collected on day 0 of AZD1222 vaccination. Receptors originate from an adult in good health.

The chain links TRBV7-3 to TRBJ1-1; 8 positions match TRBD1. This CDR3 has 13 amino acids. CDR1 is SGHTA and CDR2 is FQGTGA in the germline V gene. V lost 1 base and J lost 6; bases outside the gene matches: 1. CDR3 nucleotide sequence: TGTGCCAGCAGCTTAAACAGGGGGGCTGAAGCTTTCTTT. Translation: CASSLNRGAEAFF.

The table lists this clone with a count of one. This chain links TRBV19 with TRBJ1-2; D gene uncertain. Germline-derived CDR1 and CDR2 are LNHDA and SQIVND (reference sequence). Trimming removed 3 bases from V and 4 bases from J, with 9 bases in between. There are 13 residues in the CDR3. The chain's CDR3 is CASSISAFYGYTF. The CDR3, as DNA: TGTGCCAGTAGTATCTCGGCATTCTATGGCTACACCTTC. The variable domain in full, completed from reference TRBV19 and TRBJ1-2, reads DGGITQSPKYLFRKEGQNVTLSCEQNLNHDAMYWYRQDPGQGLRLIYYSQIVNDFQKGDIAEGYSVSREKKESFPLTVTSAQKNPTAFYLCASSISAFYGYTFGSGTRLTVV.

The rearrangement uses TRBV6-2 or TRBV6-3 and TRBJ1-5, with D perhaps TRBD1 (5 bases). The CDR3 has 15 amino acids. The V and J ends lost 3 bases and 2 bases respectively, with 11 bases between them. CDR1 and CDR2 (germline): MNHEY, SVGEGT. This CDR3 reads CASSYGTFGNQPQHF. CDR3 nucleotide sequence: TGTGCCAGCAGTTATGGGACGTTTGGCAATCAGCCCCAGCATTTT.

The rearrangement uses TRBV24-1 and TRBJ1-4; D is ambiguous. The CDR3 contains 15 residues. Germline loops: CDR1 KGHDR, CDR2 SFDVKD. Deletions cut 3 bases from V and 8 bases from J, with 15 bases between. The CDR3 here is CATSDTRVRREKLFF. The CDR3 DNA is TGTGCCACCAGTGATACACGGGTCAGGAGGGAAAAACTGTTTTTT.

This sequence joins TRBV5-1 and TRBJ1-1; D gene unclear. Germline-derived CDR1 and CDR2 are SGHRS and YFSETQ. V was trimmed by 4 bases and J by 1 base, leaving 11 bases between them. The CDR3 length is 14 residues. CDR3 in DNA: TGCGCCAGCAGCCGAACCTCAGGGAACACTGAAGCTTTCTTT. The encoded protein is CASSRTSGNTEAFF.

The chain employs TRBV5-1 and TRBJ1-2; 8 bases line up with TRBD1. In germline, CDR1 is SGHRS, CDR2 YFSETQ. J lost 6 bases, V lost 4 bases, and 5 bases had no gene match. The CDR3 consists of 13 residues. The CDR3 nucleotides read TGCGCCAGCAGCCGAGACAGGGGAGATGGCTACACCTTC. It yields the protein CASSRDRGDGYTF.

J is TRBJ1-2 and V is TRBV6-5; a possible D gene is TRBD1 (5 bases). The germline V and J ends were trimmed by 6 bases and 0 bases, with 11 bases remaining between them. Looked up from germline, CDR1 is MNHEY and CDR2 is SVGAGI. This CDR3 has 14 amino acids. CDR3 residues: CASSLTAPNYGYTF. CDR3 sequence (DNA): TGTGCCAGCAGCTTGACAGCGCCTAACTATGGCTACACCTTC.

CDR3 bases: TGTGCCAGCAGCTTGTTAGCGGGTGGGGGGGAGACCCAGTACTTC. It codes for CASSLLAGGGETQYF. V and J are TRBV5-4 and TRBJ2-5, with TRBD2 matching 7 bases. The CDR3 loop spans 15 amino acids. The junction had 8 bases not matched to a gene; V was cut back by 1 base and J by 5 bases. The germline CDR1 and CDR2 sequences are SGHNT and YYREEE (reference sequence).

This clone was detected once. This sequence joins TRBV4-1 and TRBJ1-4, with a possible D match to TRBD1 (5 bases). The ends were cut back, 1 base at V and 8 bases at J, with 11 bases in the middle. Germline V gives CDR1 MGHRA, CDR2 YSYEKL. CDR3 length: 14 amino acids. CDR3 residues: CASSQGGAGEKLFF. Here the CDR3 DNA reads TGCGCCAGCAGCCAAGGTGGGGCTGGCGAAAAACTGTTTTTT.

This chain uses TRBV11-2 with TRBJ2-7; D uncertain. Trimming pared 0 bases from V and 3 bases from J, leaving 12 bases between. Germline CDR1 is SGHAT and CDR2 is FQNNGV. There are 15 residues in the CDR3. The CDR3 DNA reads TGTGCCAGCAGCTTAGATCGGTATGGGGACTACGAGCAGTACTTC. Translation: CASSLDRYGDYEQYF. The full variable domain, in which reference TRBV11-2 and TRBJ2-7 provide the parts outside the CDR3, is EAGVAQSPRYKIIEKRQSVAFWCNPISGHATLYWYQQILGQGPKLLIQFQNNGVVDDSQLPKDRFSAERLKGVDSTLKIQPAKLEDSAVYLCASSLDRYGDYEQYFGPGTRLTVT.

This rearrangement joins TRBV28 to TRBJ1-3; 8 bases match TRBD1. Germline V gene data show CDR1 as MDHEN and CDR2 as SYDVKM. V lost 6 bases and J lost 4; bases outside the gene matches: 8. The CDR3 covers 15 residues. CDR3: CASRRWTGFGNTIYF. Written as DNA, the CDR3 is TGTGCCAGCAGACGTTGGACAGGGTTCGGAAACACCATATATTTT. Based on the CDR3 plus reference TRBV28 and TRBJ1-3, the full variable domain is DVKVTQSSRYLVKRTGEKVFLECVQDMDHENMFWYRQDPGLGLRLIYFSYDVKMKEKGDIPEGYSVSREKKERFSLILESASTNQTSMYLCASRRWTGFGNTIYFGEGSWLTVV.

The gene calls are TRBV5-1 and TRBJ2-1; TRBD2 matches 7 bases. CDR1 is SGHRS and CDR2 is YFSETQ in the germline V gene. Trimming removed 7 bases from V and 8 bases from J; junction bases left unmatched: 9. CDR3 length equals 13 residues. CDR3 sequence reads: CASGEGYSDEQFF. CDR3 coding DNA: TGCGCCAGCGGGGAGGGTTATTCGGATGAGCAGTTCTTC.

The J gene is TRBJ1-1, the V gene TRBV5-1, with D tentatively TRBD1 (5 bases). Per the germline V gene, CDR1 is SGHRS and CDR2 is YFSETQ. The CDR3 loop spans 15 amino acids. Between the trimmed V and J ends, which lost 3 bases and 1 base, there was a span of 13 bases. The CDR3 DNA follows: TGCGCCAGCAGCTGGTCAGGGTCTGGGAACACTGAAGCTTTCTTT. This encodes CASSWSGSGNTEAFF.

The CDR3, as DNA: TGTGCCAGCAGCTCCTCCCCTAGCGGGATGAACACCGGGGAGCTGTTTTTT. It is translated as CASSSSPSGMNTGELFF. V gene TRBV7-3 combines with J gene TRBJ2-2; 9 bases line up with TRBD2. Trimming removed 4 bases from V and 1 base from J; junction bases left unmatched: 7. The CDR3 contains 17 residues. Germline loops: CDR1 SGHTA, CDR2 FQGTGA. Supplemented by reference TRBV7-3 and TRBJ2-2, the full variable domain reads GAGVSQTPSNKVTEKGKYVELRCDPISGHTALYWYRQSLGQGPEFLIYFQGTGAADDSGLPNDRFFAVRPEGSVSTLKIQRTERGDSAVYLCASSSSPSGMNTGELFFGEGSRLTVL.

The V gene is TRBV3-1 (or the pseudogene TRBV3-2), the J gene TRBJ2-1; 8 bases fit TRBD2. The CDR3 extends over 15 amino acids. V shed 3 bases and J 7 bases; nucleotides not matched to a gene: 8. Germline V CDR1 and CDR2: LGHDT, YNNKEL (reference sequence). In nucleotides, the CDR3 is TGTGCCAGCAGCCAGGCTAGCGGGCGGATTAATGAGCAGTTCTTC. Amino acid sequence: CASSQASGRINEQFF.

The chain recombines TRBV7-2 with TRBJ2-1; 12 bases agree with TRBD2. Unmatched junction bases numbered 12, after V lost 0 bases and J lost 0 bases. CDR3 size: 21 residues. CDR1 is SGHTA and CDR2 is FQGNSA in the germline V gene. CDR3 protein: CASSLAGLAGPFPSSYNEQFF. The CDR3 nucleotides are TGTGCCAGCAGCTTAGCCGGACTAGCGGGACCCTTCCCGAGCTCCTACAATGAGCAGTTCTTC.

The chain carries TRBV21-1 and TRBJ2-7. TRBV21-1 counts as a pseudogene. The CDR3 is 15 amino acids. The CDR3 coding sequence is TGTGCCAGCAGGATCGCGAAGAAGGGCCCCTACGAGCAGTACTTC. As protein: CASRIAKKGPYEQYF.

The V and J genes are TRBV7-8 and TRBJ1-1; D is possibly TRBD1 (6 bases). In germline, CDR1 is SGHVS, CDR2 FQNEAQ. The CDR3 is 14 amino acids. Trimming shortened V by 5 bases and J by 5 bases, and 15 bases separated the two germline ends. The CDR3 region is CASSRYRERTEAFF. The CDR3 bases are TGTGCCAGCAGCCGTTACAGGGAGCGGACTGAAGCTTTCTTT.

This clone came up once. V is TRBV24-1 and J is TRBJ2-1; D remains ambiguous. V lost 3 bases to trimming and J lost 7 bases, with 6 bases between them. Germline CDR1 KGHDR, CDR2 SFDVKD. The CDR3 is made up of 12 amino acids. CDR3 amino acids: CATSDGVNEQFF. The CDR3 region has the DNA TGTGCCACCAGTGATGGGGTAAATGAGCAGTTCTTC.

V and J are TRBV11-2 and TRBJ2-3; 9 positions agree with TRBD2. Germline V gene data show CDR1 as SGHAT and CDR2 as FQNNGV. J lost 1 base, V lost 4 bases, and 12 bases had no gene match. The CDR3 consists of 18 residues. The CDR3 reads CASSSGRGSGGRTDTQYF. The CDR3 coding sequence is TGTGCCAGCAGCTCCGGGCGGGGTAGCGGGGGCCGCACAGATACGCAGTATTTT.

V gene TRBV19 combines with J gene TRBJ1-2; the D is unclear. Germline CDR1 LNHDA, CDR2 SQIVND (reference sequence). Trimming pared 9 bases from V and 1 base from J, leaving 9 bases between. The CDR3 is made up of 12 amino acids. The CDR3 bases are TGTGCCAGCTGGGGTCGTAACTATGGCTACACCTTC. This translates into CASWGRNYGYTF.

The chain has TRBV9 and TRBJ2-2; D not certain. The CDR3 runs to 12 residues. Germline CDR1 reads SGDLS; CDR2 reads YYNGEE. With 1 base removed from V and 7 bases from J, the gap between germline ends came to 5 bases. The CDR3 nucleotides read TGTGCCAGCAGCGTAACCGTCGGGGAGCTGTTTTTT. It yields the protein CASSVTVGELFF. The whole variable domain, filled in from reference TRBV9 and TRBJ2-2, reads DSGVTQTPKHLITATGQRVTLRCSPRSGDLSVYWYQQSLDQGLQFLIQYYNGEERAKGNILERFSAQQFPDLHSELNLSSLELGDSALYFCASSVTVGELFFGEGSRLTVL.

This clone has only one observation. The CDR3 DNA reads TGTGCCAGCAGTTCCGTTTACAATGAGCAGTTCTTC. Its translation: CASSSVYNEQFF. The gene calls are TRBV27 and TRBJ2-1, with unresolved D. The CDR3 runs to 12 residues. The V gene's germline CDR1 is MNHEY and CDR2 SMNVEV (reference sequence). Trimming cost V 4 bases and J 4 bases, with 5 bases left between them.

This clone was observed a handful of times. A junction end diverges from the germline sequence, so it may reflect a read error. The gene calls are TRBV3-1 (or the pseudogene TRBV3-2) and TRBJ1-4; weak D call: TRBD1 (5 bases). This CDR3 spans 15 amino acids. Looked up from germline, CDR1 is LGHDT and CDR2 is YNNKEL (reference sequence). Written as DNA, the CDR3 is TGTGCCAGCAGCGAAGACGGGACCCTTAATGAAAAACTGTTTTTT. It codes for CASSEDGTLNEKLFF.

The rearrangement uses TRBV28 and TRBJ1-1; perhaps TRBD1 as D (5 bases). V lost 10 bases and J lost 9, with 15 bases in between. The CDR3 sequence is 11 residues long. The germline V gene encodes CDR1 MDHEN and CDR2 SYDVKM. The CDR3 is CAITGSGQAFF. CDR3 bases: TGTGCCATCACAGGCTCAGGTCAAGCTTTCTTT.